Below are 17 T cell receptor beta chains sequenced from a single sample in a study of neoadjuvant nivolumab and ipilimumab in lung cancer. TCRdb's copy holds only in-frame clones and misses some; the assay was immunoSEQ multiplex PCR. The table has fewer than 4,500 clones, approximately 80% seen once. The specimen comprised normal lung tissue adjacent to the tumor, sampled after neoadjuvant nivolumab, alone or with ipilimumab, at or shortly before surgery. All receptors come from an adult with non-small cell lung cancer. Some clones in this sample may be carry-over from other donors' samples.

The chain combines TRBV28 with TRBJ2-1; tentatively, D is TRBD1 or TRBD2 (5 bases each). The CDR3 spans 14 residues. Trimming shortened V by 3 bases and J by 8 bases, and 14 bases separated the two germline ends. CDR1 and CDR2 from the germline V gene are MDHEN and SYDVKM. The CDR3 spells CASSFVSGTDEQFF. In nucleotides, the CDR3 is TGTGCCAGCAGTTTTGTTTCCGGGACCGATGAGCAGTTCTTC.

The V and J genes are TRBV5-1 and TRBJ2-7; D uncertain. V was cut by 3 bases and J by 3 bases, with 13 bases left in between. CDR1 and CDR2 from the germline V gene are SGHRS and YFSETQ. CDR3 length equals 14 residues. CDR3 in DNA: TGCGCCAGCAGCTCCGGAAGTTCTAACTACGAGCAGTACTTC. It yields the protein CASSSGSSNYEQYF.

The gene calls are TRBV11-3 and TRBJ2-3; TRBD2 agrees at 7 bases. V trimming: 5 bases; J trimming: 0 bases; junction bases outside the gene matches: 8. In germline, CDR1 is SGHNT, CDR2 YENEEA. The CDR3 runs 16 residues. In nucleotides, the CDR3 is TGTGCCAGCAGCCTGGGGGGGAGGACCAGCACAGATACGCAGTATTTT. Protein: CASSLGGRTSTDTQYF.

The sample holds a few counts of this clone. V is TRBV6-4 and J is TRBJ1-2, with D unresolved. Trimming removed 7 bases at V and 5 bases at J, with 20 bases between. Germline CDR1 and CDR2: MRHNA and SNTAGT. The CDR3 is 15 residues long. CDR3 amino acids: CASTPEGGGPYGYTF. The DNA of the CDR3 is TGTGCCAGCACCCCTGAAGGAGGTGGTCCATATGGCTACACCTTC.

The chain carries TRBV15 and TRBJ2-5; D perhaps matches TRBD2 (5 bases). Deletions cut 0 bases from V and 4 bases from J, with 6 bases between. Germline V CDR1 and CDR2: LNHNV, YYDKDF (reference sequence). The CDR3 has 13 amino acids. CDR3 sequence: CATSRDRGETQYF. The CDR3 DNA is TGTGCCACCAGCAGAGATCGGGGAGAGACCCAGTACTTC.

The genes are TRBV4-1 and TRBJ2-7; weak D call: TRBD1 (6 bases). V was shortened by 3 bases and J by 2 bases, with 14 bases between the two germline ends. CDR3 length: 15 amino acids. Looked up from germline, CDR1 is MGHRA and CDR2 is YSYEKL. The CDR3 region is CASSQGMDRTYEQYF. DNA of the CDR3: TGCGCCAGCAGCCAGGGAATGGACAGAACCTACGAGCAGTACTTC.

The chain carries TRBV18 and TRBJ1-2; a weak D match, TRBD1 (5 bases). V lost 3 bases and J 8 bases, leaving 16 bases between the germline ends. The CDR3 totals 14 residues. CDR1 and CDR2 from the germline V gene are KGHSH and LQKENI. The CDR3 sequence: CASSPNPGTMGYTF. As DNA, the CDR3 is TGTGCCAGCTCACCGAACCCGGGGACGATGGGCTACACCTTC.

J is TRBJ2-3 and V is TRBV6-6; unclear D gene. The CDR3 covers 16 residues. Germline assignment: CDR1 MNHNY and CDR2 SVGAGI (reference sequence). V shed 7 bases and J shed 0 bases, with 17 bases lying between them. The CDR3 DNA sequence: TGTGCCAGCAAGTTCCGGTCTGTGACTAGCACAGATACGCAGTATTTT. This codes for CASKFRSVTSTDTQYF.

The V call is TRBV6-5, the J call TRBJ1-5; the match to TRBD1 covers 7 bases. J was trimmed by 3 bases and V by 6 bases; bases with no gene match: 2. Germline V gives CDR1 MNHEY, CDR2 SVGAGI. This CDR3 comprises 13 residues. CDR3 region: CASRGTDNQPQHF. CDR3 coding DNA: TGTGCCAGCAGGGGGACAGACAATCAGCCCCAGCATTTT.

The chain combines TRBV15 with TRBJ1-3; the D gene is possibly TRBD1 (6 bases). V lost 1 base, J lost 4 bases, and 11 bases lay in between. CDR1 and CDR2 (germline): LNHNV, YYDKDF (reference sequence). The CDR3 runs 15 residues. The CDR3 is CATSRVSGEGNTIYF. The CDR3 DNA is TGTGCCACCAGCAGAGTTTCAGGGGAAGGAAACACCATATATTTT.

The rearrangement joins TRBV6-5 to TRBJ1-4; a possible D gene is TRBD1 (6 bases). CDR3 size: 15 residues. Trimming removed 0 bases from V and 7 bases from J, with 12 bases in between. CDR1 and CDR2 (germline): MNHEY, SVGAGI. CDR3 protein: CASSYSAGATEKLFF. In nucleotides, the CDR3 is TGTGCCAGCAGTTACTCGGCAGGGGCAACTGAAAAACTGTTTTTT.

The J gene is TRBJ1-5, the V gene TRBV27, with D possibly being TRBD1 (6 bases). Trimming left V 5 bases short and J 7 bases short, with 21 bases between. The CDR3 contains 16 residues. Germline lookup yields CDR1 MNHEY and CDR2 SMNVEV (reference sequence). The CDR3, as DNA: TGTGCCAGCAGTACGGGGGCCGGACGAGTACAACAGCCCCAGCATTTT. Translating gives CASSTGAGRVQQPQHF.

This clone showed up just a few times. The chain joins TRBV7-6 to TRBJ2-7, with D tentatively TRBD1 or TRBD2 (5 bases each). The germline CDR1 and CDR2 sequences are SGHVS and FNYEAQ. This CDR3 comprises 13 residues. V was trimmed by 4 bases and J by 3 bases, leaving 10 bases between them. CDR3 protein: CASSSGPNYEQYF. The CDR3 coding sequence is TGTGCCAGCAGCTCGGGACCTAACTACGAGCAGTACTTC.

This clone was detected a few times. V usage is TRBV7-2 and J usage is TRBJ1-1, with 7 positions matching TRBD1. Trimming at V came to 5 bases and at J to 5 bases, leaving 8 bases not matched to a gene. The CDR3 is made up of 14 amino acids. Germline loops: CDR1 SGHTA, CDR2 FQGNSA. The chain's CDR3 is CASSRNAGGTEAFF. The CDR3 bases are TGTGCCAGCAGCCGGAACGCAGGGGGAACTGAAGCTTTCTTT.

The chain is built from TRBV9 and TRBJ2-2, with 10 bases lining up with TRBD2. There are 16 residues in the CDR3. After removal of 5 bases from V and 5 bases from J, the junction contained 9 bases not matched to a gene. CDR1 SGDLS and CDR2 YYNGEE come from the germline V gene. CDR3 sequence reads: CASSRIAGGGTGELFF. The CDR3 DNA is TGTGCCAGCAGTCGAATAGCGGGGGGAGGGACCGGGGAGCTGTTTTTT.

This clone was recorded a few times. This sequence joins TRBV5-8 and TRBJ1-2; D unresolved. The CDR3 sequence is 13 residues long. The V and J ends lost 3 bases and 6 bases respectively, with 12 bases between them. CDR1 is SGHTS, CDR2 YDEGEE, per germline. CDR3 DNA: TGTGCCAGCAGCTCCCGATTCGCCGATGGCTACACCTTC. The encoded protein is CASSSRFADGYTF.

The chain uses TRBV2 and TRBJ1-5, with 8 bases identical to TRBD1. The CDR3 is 15 residues long. Germline V gives CDR1 SNHLY, CDR2 FYNNEI. With V trimmed by 6 bases and J by 7 bases, 11 bases remained unmatched. The chain's CDR3 is CASRKTGDNFQPQHF. CDR3 sequence (DNA): TGTGCCAGCAGGAAGACAGGGGATAATTTCCAGCCCCAGCATTTT.